The following is a T cell receptor (beta chain) sequence with its context. Profiled with immunoSEQ multiplex PCR; TCRdb holds only in-frame clones, not every one. This sample has about 110,000 clones, with about 80% found just once. The sample is drawn from a study of blood T cell repertoires in COVID-19. The CDR3 is made up of 15 amino acids. This TCR derives from a man in his 70s with acute or convalescent COVID-19. The V call is TRBV21-1, the J call TRBJ2-3; TRBD2, the table's D call, lacks a check against the DNA. TRBV21-1 has pseudogene status. Sequencing was carried out using peripheral blood. The CDR3 here is CASSKKGTSGGPQYF. The CDR3 DNA sequence: TGTGCCAGCAGCAAAAAAGGGACTAGCGGGGGCCCGCAGTATTTT.